This is a list of T cell receptor beta chains from one sample in a study of blood T cell repertoires in COVID-19. Sequencing used immunoSEQ multiplex PCR; TCRdb keeps in-frame clones, though not all of them. There are 150,000 to 200,000 clones in the sample; approximately 88% occur only once, and about 8.4% lies in the top ten. The source material was PBMCs or T cells enriched from blood (not recorded which). The receptor set was obtained from a woman between 18 and 29 years old who had recovered from COVID-19. CDR3s include the opening cysteine and the closing phenylalanine or tryptophan. The D gene is left open where the match is weak. The size of a clone is reported for some rows only, either as once, few or many, or as a class for expanded clones.

v_call	j_call	d_call	cdr3_length	clone_size	cdr3_aa	cdr3_nt
TRBV5-1	TRBJ1-4	-	14	-	CASSGEPINEKLFF	TGCGCCAGCAGCGGGGAGCCCATTAATGAAAAACTGTTTTTT
TRBV4-3	TRBJ2-1	TRBD2	19	-	CASSQEDWGTSGGVDEQFF	TGCGCCAGCAGCCAAGAAGATTGGGGGACTAGCGGGGGAGTAGATGAGCAGTTCTTC
TRBV29-1	TRBJ1-5	-	13	-	CSVVSSSNQPQHF	TGCAGCGTTGTATCCAGTAGCAATCAGCCCCAGCATTTT
TRBV5-4	TRBJ2-5	TRBD2	15	-	CASSLAAGGGETQYF	TGTGCCAGCAGCTTGGCCGCGGGGGGGGGAGAGACCCAGTACTTC
TRBV4-1	TRBJ2-7	-	12	-	CASSQDRREQYF	TGCGCCAGCAGCCAAGATAGGAGGGAGCAGTACTTC
TRBV2	TRBJ2-6	-	21	-	CASSFGGLSTGAGSGANVLTF	TGTGCCAGCAGTTTTGGGGGACTCAGCACAGGGGCCGGCTCTGGGGCCAACGTCCTGACTTTC
TRBV30	TRBJ1-2	TRBD1	14	-	CAWSSDRGRYGYTF	TGTGCCTGGAGTAGTGACAGGGGAAGGTATGGCTACACCTTC
TRBV5-1	TRBJ2-2	-	14	-	CASSLDGNTGELFF	TGCGCCAGCAGCTTGGACGGGAACACCGGGGAGCTGTTTTTT
TRBV25-1	TRBJ1-2	-	12	once	CASTPPTGGYTF	TGTGCCAGCACCCCCCCAACAGGCGGCTACACCTTC
TRBV12-3/TRBV12-4	TRBJ1-2	TRBD1	13	-	CASSDTGGSGYTF	TGTGCCAGCAGCGATACAGGGGGTTCTGGCTACACCTTC
TRBV30	TRBJ2-7	TRBD1	12	-	CAGGDRAYEQYF	TGTGCCGGTGGGGACAGAGCCTACGAGCAGTACTTC
TRBV19	TRBJ1-2	TRBD1	16	-	CASSTQGQGAGYGYTF	TGTGCCAGTAGTACCCAGGGACAGGGGGCGGGCTATGGCTACACCTTC
TRBV11-2	TRBJ2-1	TRBD2	17	-	CASSLSIRASGNNEQFF	TGTGCCAGCAGCTTATCAATAAGGGCTAGCGGAAACAATGAGCAGTTCTTC
TRBV28	TRBJ1-2	-	14	once	CASSVTGLFYGYTF	TGTGCCAGCAGCGTAACAGGGCTTTTCTATGGCTACACCTTC
TRBV20-1	TRBJ1-5	-	14	-	CSASTGFSNQPQHF	TGCAGTGCGAGTACAGGGTTTAGCAATCAGCCCCAGCATTTT
TRBV7-6	TRBJ1-1	-	16	once	CASSLAKGGGNTEAFF	TGTGCCAGCAGCTTAGCCAAGGGGGGGGGAAACACTGAAGCTTTCTTT
TRBV5-6	TRBJ1-5	-	14	-	CASSPGASNQPQHF	TGTGCCAGCAGTCCAGGGGCCAGCAATCAGCCCCAGCATTTT
TRBV9	TRBJ2-4	-	15	-	CASSPWAEAKNIQYF	TGTGCCAGCAGCCCTTGGGCAGAAGCCAAAAACATTCAGTACTTC
TRBV30	TRBJ1-1	-	13	-	CAWRTAMNTEAFF	TGTGCCTGGAGGACAGCCATGAACACTGAAGCTTTCTTT
TRBV7-9	TRBJ2-1	TRBD2	14	-	CASSKGDYNNEQFF	TGTGCCAGCAGCAAAGGGGACTACAACAATGAGCAGTTCTTC
TRBV5-5	TRBJ1-3	TRBD1	16	-	CASSFFPTGEANTIYF	TGTGCCAGCAGCTTCTTTCCAACAGGGGAGGCAAACACCATATATTTT
TRBV10-3	TRBJ2-3	TRBD1	15	-	CAITPGTGATDTQYF	TGTGCCATCACGCCCGGGACAGGTGCCACAGATACGCAGTATTTT
TRBV4-1	TRBJ2-7	TRBD2	15	once	CASSQGSGRYYEQYF	TGCGCCAGCAGCCAAGGCAGCGGGAGGTACTACGAGCAGTACTTC
TRBV15	TRBJ1-2	TRBD1	14	once	CATSRAGTVYGYTF	TGTGCCACCAGCAGAGCTGGGACAGTTTATGGCTACACCTTC